This section outlines one T cell receptor (beta chain) sequence together with its context. Its target is not known. These data belong to a study of glioma-infiltrating T cells after dendritic cell vaccination. Study-level information: Patients received three intradermal dendritic cell vaccine injections at biweekly intervals.

The primer mix had 60 V beta and 13 J beta primers. Repertoires were generated with immunoSEQ multiplex PCR, while TCRdb's copy carries only in-frame clones and drops some. The sample carries roughly 100,000 clones, roughly 80% recorded once. General observations from the study: TCR clonality showed no direct relationship with survival.

Specified time point: after dendritic cell vaccination, including at tumor progression/relapse. PBMC were collected before vaccination, two weeks after the third vaccination, and at progression. Germline trimming cut 6 bases from V and 4 bases from J; bases unmatched to any gene: 8. The V gene's germline CDR1 is SNHLY and CDR2 FYNNEI. The CDR3 has 15 amino acids. The chain is built from TRBV2 and TRBJ1-5; 8 bases are shared with TRBD1. This TCR was recovered from a human donor with glioblastoma. The source was blood, collected after dendritic cell vaccination. Here the CDR3 reads CASSGQGVRNQPQHF. The DNA for the CDR3 is TGTGCCAGCAGCGGACAGGGCGTGCGGAATCAGCCCCAGCATTTT.